The rows below give T cell receptor beta chains drawn from one sample of a study of cytomegalovirus exposure and HLA in healthy donors. The method was immunoSEQ multiplex PCR; TCRdb's version includes in-frame clones alone and lacks a portion of them. The data hold about 51,000 clones, with around 81% observed a single time. Sequences were obtained from PBMCs. These receptor sequences come from a boy between 10 and 17 years old in good health and CMV-seropositive. The CDR3 runs from the conserved cysteine through the conserved F or W. D genes are given only for firm matches. The size of a clone is reported for some rows only, either as once, few or many, or as a class for expanded clones.

CDR3 DNA,CDR3 protein,J gene,D gene,clone size,V gene
TGTGCCAGCTCGTTTGATAGCGGTCGTGAGAATGAGCAGTTCTTC,CASSFDSGRENEQFF,TRBJ2-1,-,-,TRBV18
TGCGCCAGCAGCGATCAGGGCCCCGGCCGCGTAGCCAAAAACATTCAGTACTTC,CASSDQGPGRVAKNIQYF,TRBJ2-4,-,few,TRBV5-1
TGTGCCAGCAGTGCGGGCTCAGCGGGGCAGCCCCAGCATTTT,CASSAGSAGQPQHF,TRBJ1-5,-,-,TRBV2
TGTGCCAGCACCCAAGACAGGGCGGGGAACGAGCAGTACTTC,CASTQDRAGNEQYF,TRBJ2-7,-,-,TRBV7-2
TGTGCCAGCAGTGCGATCGACGGACAAAACTACGAGCAGTACTTC,CASSAIDGQNYEQYF,TRBJ2-7,-,-,TRBV2
TGTGCCAGTAGTATCTTCGGGGAGACCCAGTACTTC,CASSIFGETQYF,TRBJ2-5,-,few,TRBV19
TGTGCCAGCAGCCGCCCCGGGACAGTGAGGGAGCAGTACTTC,CASSRPGTVREQYF,TRBJ2-7,TRBD1,-,TRBV5-6
TGTGCCAGCAGTATCAGGGATACCCACTACGAGCAGTACTTC,CASSIRDTHYEQYF,TRBJ2-7,-,few,TRBV27
TGCGCCAGCAGCTTGGTTGGGCGGGCCGAAGAGACCCAGTACTTC,CASSLVGRAEETQYF,TRBJ2-5,-,-,TRBV5-1
TGTGCCAGTAGTCAGCAGGGTAGGACCGGTGCCCAGTACTTC,CASSQQGRTGAQYF,TRBJ2-5,-,-,TRBV19
TGTGCCAGTTGGGGGCGCCGGGCTTTCTTT,CASWGRRAFF,TRBJ1-1,-,few,TRBV27
TGTGCCAGCAGCCAGGACAGGGAAGGAAAACTGTTTTTT,CASSQDREGKLFF,TRBJ1-4,TRBD1,-,TRBV7-2
TGCGCCAGCAGCTTGGGGGGGGGAGAGACCCAGTACTTC,CASSLGGGETQYF,TRBJ2-5,TRBD2,-,TRBV5-1
TGCGCCAGCTCACTGGAGGGCAGGTCGTTCGGGACCCAGTACTTC,CASSLEGRSFGTQYF,TRBJ2-5,-,-,TRBV5-1
TGTGCCAGCAGCTCGGGGGCGGGGGAAGAGACCCAGTACTTC,CASSSGAGEETQYF,TRBJ2-5,-,-,TRBV5-5
TGCGCCAGCAGCTTGGAAGCGGGGGGCCACCCCGGGGAGCTGTTTTTT,CASSLEAGGHPGELFF,TRBJ2-2,TRBD2,few,TRBV5-1
TGCGCCAGCAGCCTCGGGGGGGGCTACACCTTC,CASSLGGGYTF,TRBJ1-2,-,-,TRBV4-1
TGTGCCAGCAGCCAAGATCGGGGGACAGCATCCTACGAGCAGTACTTC,CASSQDRGTASYEQYF,TRBJ2-7,-,few,TRBV4-2
TGTGCCAGCAGCCCCCGGGTTAGCGGGGGGCCGGGGGAGCAGTTCTTC,CASSPRVSGGPGEQFF,TRBJ2-1,TRBD2,-,TRBV7-9
TGTGCCTCCCCGGTACGTGGTGAGGATGGCTACACCTTC,CASPVRGEDGYTF,TRBJ1-2,-,few,TRBV19
TGTGCCAGCAGTGTACAGGGGTTTGGGGGAGAGACCCAGTACTTC,CASSVQGFGGETQYF,TRBJ2-5,TRBD1,-,TRBV7-2
TGTGCCAGCAGCGTGAGTTCCAGGGTCCTTAATGAGCAGTTCTTC,CASSVSSRVLNEQFF,TRBJ2-1,-,-,TRBV9
TGCGCCAGCAGCCCAGTGGTTCAGGGGGCCAACGTCCTGACTTTC,CASSPVVQGANVLTF,TRBJ2-6,-,-,TRBV4-1
TGTGCCAGCAACCCGGGACAGGACTATATTGAAGCTTTCTTT,CASNPGQDYIEAFF,TRBJ1-1,TRBD1,-,TRBV28
TGTGCCAGTAGTATCGGACAGGATAAGAGGCATTTT,CASSIGQDKRHF,TRBJ2-3,TRBD1,-,TRBV19
TGTGCCAGCAGAGCAGACAGGGGGCGTGGGGAGCAGTACTTC,CASRADRGRGEQYF,TRBJ2-7,TRBD1,-,TRBV6-5
TGTGCCAGCAGTTTATGGTGGACTAGCGGATCCTACAATGAGCAGTTCTTC,CASSLWWTSGSYNEQFF,TRBJ2-1,TRBD2,-,TRBV27
TGTGCCAGCAGCCAAGGGACAGGGAGGACCCAGTACTTC,CASSQGTGRTQYF,TRBJ2-5,TRBD1,-,TRBV14
TGTGCCAGTAGTATAGAGACAGGCATCTATGGCTACACCTTC,CASSIETGIYGYTF,TRBJ1-2,-,-,TRBV19
TGTGCCAGCAGTTTAGCCCTAGGGGGCTTCCTATACCCCACAGATACGCAGTATTTT,CASSLALGGFLYPTDTQYF,TRBJ2-3,TRBD1,few,TRBV27
TGTGCCAGCAGCGTAGGACCGGGGGGGATCACAGATACGCAGTATTTT,CASSVGPGGITDTQYF,TRBJ2-3,TRBD2,-,TRBV9
TGTGCCAGCAGTTACAGAACAGGAACCTACGAGCAGTACTTC,CASSYRTGTYEQYF,TRBJ2-7,-,once,TRBV6-5
TGTGCCAGCAGCTTAGGGTCGGCAGAGGGGCAGTACTTC,CASSLGSAEGQYF,TRBJ2-7,-,-,TRBV7-2
TGCGCCAGCAGCCAAGGTGGGAGGGGGAGCGCGAACACTGAAGCTTTCTTT,CASSQGGRGSANTEAFF,TRBJ1-1,-,-,TRBV4-1
TGTGCCAGCAGTCCAGGGGAATTGGCCAAAAACATTCAGTACTTC,CASSPGELAKNIQYF,TRBJ2-4,-,-,TRBV9
TGTGCCAGCAGCCCCCGACAGGGAGTCTCTGAAGCTTTCTTT,CASSPRQGVSEAFF,TRBJ1-1,TRBD1,few,TRBV7-2
TGTGCCAGCAGCCCACGACAGGGCGGCACTGAAGCTTTCTTT,CASSPRQGGTEAFF,TRBJ1-1,TRBD1,-,TRBV7-9
TGCAGCGTTGAAGGGACAGTCGACTCCTACAATGAGCAGTTCTTC,CSVEGTVDSYNEQFF,TRBJ2-1,-,-,TRBV29-1
TGTGCCAGCAGGAAGCAGGGGACCCAGTACTTC,CASRKQGTQYF,TRBJ2-5,-,-,TRBV6-5
TGTGCCAGCAGCCTCGCTCCTACTAGCGGGGGGGCGTATACGCAGTATTTT,CASSLAPTSGGAYTQYF,TRBJ2-3,TRBD2,few,TRBV7-8
TGTGCCAGCACCCAGACTAGCGGTGGCACAGATACGCAGTATTTT,CASTQTSGGTDTQYF,TRBJ2-3,TRBD2,-,TRBV2
TGCGCCAGCAGCTTGCAGGGAACCTACGAGCAGTACTTC,CASSLQGTYEQYF,TRBJ2-7,-,-,TRBV5-1